This TCR beta chain was captured in a study of beta chain features in type 1 diabetes. For the study at large: All of the samples together had more than 95 million sorted cells examined. Broader study findings: TCRB CDR3s were moderately but significantly shorter in Type 1 diabetes patients in all four CD4+ subsets. In cDNA sequencing, cells with high TCR expression could be over-represented. The similarity of naive, central memory and Treg TCRB repertoires appeared greater among patients than among healthy donors. More deletions and fewer insertions at VDJ junctions were seen in type 1 diabetes patients.

TCRB transcripts that were expressed got sequenced, as all of the isolated RNA had been reverse transcribed. Sequenced by immunoSEQ multiplex PCR; TCRdb stores in-frame clones only, minus some. Altogether approximately 730,000 clones are present, 13% being singletons, with the ten largest covering less than 0.025%. With respect to this clone: Its antigen is not known.

The CDR3 is 11 amino acids. Trimming stripped 6 bases from V and 5 bases from J, with 10 bases between. Germline V gene lookup returns CDR1 DFQATT and CDR2 SNEGSKA (reference sequence). This clonotype originated in a man aged 18 to 29 with type 1 diabetes. The chain has TRBV20-1 and TRBJ1-2, with D maybe TRBD1 (5 bases). Sequencing input: naive CD4+ T cells from blood. The CDR3 DNA reads TGCAGTGCAGGGGACCCTTATGGCTACACCTTC. It yields the protein CSAGDPYGYTF.